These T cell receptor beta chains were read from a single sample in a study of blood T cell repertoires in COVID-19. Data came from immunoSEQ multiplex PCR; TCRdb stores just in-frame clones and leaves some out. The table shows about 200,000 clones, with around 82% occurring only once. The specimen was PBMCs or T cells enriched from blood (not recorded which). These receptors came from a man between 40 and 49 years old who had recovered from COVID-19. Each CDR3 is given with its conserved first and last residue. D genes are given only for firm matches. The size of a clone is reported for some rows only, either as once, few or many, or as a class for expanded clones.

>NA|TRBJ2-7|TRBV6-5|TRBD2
TGTGCCACACAGAGAAACACGGGGGGCTCCTACGAGCAGTACTTC
CATQRNTGGSYEQYF
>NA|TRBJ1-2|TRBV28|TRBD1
TGTGCCAGCAGGAGGTTACAGGGGATCTATGGCTACACCTTC
CASRRLQGIYGYTF
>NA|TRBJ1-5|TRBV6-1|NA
TGTGCCAGCAGTGAACTCGGTCAGCCCCAGCATTTT
CASSELGQPQHF
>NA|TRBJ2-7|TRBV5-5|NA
TGTGCCAGCAGCTTTTCCTACGGAGAAATCTACGAGCAGTACTTC
CASSFSYGEIYEQYF
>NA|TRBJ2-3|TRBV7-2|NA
TGTGCCAGCAGCGCGAAGTCCTTCGGCACAGATACGCAGTATTTT
CASSAKSFGTDTQYF
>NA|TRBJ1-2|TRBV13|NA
TGTGCCAGCAGCTTAGAACAGGGATTTTATGGCTACACCTTC
CASSLEQGFYGYTF
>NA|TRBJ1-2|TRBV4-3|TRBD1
TGCGCCAGCAGCCAGTCTACGGGACAGGGACGGATTCGCGGCTACACCTTC
CASSQSTGQGRIRGYTF
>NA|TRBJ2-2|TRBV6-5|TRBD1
TGTGCCAGCAGGACAGGGGCCGGGGAGCTGTTTTTT
CASRTGAGELFF
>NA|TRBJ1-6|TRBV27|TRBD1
TGTGCCAGCAGATTCCAACAGGGGGCAGCCTATAATTCACCCCTCCACTTT
CASRFQQGAAYNSPLHF
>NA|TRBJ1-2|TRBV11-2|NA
TGTGCCAGCAGCTTATACAGCAACTATGGCTACACCTTC
CASSLYSNYGYTF
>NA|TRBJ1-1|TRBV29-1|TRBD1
TGCAGCGTTGAAGAAGAGACAGGGGGCACTGAAGCTTTCTTT
CSVEEETGGTEAFF
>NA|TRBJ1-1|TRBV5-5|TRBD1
TGTGCCAGCAGCTTGTTGGGACAGCCCAACACTGAAGCTTTCTTT
CASSLLGQPNTEAFF
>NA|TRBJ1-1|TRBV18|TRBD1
TGTGCCAGCCTCCCCACAGGGGGTTCCACTGAAGCTTTCTTT
CASLPTGGSTEAFF
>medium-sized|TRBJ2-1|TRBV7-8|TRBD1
TGTGCCAGCAGCCTACTGTCCGGGACAGGAAACAATGAGCAGTTCTTC
CASSLLSGTGNNEQFF
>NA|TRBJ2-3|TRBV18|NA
TGTGCCAGCTCACCCCAACAGGACCCCAGCACAGATACGCAGTATTTT
CASSPQQDPSTDTQYF
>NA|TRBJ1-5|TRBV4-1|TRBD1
TGCGCCAGCAGCCAGACGAGGGGGCCCGGGACAGATAGCAATCAGCCCCAGCATTTT
CASSQTRGPGTDSNQPQHF
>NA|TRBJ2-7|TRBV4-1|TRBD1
TGCGCCAGCAGCCCCGGACAGGGAAAAAACTACGAGCAGTACTTC
CASSPGQGKNYEQYF
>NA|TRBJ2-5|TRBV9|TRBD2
TGTGCCAGCAGCGTAGGAGGAGCGGGGGTCGGCGAGACCCAGTACTTC
CASSVGGAGVGETQYF
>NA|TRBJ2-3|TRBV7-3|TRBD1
TGTGCCAGCAGCTCCGACAGGGGGATGGGAGATACGCAGTATTTT
CASSSDRGMGDTQYF
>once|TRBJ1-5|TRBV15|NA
TGTGCCACCAGCACCTTGGGGAGGGAGGCCCAGCATTTT
CATSTLGREAQHF
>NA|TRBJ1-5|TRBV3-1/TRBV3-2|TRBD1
TGTGCCAGCAGCCAACGACAGGGGGGTCAGCCCCAGCATTTT
CASSQRQGGQPQHF
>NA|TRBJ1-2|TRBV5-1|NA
TGCGCCAGCAGCTTGGCCGAGGACTATGGCTACACCTTC
CASSLAEDYGYTF
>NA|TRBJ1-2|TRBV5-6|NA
TGTGCCAGCAGCCGAGGACAGAACTATGGCTACACCTTC
CASSRGQNYGYTF
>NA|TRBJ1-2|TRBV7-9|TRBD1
TGTGCCAGCGGCGGACAGGGGGGCGCGTACTATGGCTACACCTTC
CASGGQGGAYYGYTF
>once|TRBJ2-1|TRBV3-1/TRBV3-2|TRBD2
TGTGCCAGCAGCCTCTTTAAAGGACTTAGCGGGGGGGCATTGAATGAGCAGTTCTTC
CASSLFKGLSGGALNEQFF
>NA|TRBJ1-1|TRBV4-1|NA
TGCGCCAGCAGCCAAGGGCACCGGAACACTGAAGCTTTCTTT
CASSQGHRNTEAFF
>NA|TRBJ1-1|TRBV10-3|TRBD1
TGTGCCACGGCCCGACAGGGTCGAGACACTGAAGCTTTCTTT
CATARQGRDTEAFF
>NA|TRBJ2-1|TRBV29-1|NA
TGCAGCGTTGAGGGGCACTCCTGGGGCAATGAGCAGTTCTTC
CSVEGHSWGNEQFF
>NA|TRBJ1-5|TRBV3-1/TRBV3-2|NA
TGTGCCAGCAGCCACAGAAGTAGCAATCAGCCCCAGCATTTT
CASSHRSSNQPQHF
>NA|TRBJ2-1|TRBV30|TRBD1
TGTGCCTGGGTGTGGGGACAGGGCAGTGAGCAGTTCTTC
CAWVWGQGSEQFF
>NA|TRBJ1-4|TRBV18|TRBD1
TGTGCCAGCTCCGGGACAGGGGGCGCCGGTAATGAAAAACTGTTTTTT
CASSGTGGAGNEKLFF
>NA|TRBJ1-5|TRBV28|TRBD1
TGTGCCAGCAGTCCGGGACAGGGGCGGCAGCCCCAGCATTTT
CASSPGQGRQPQHF
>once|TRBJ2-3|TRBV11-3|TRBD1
TGTGCCAGCAGCCCAGAGGGACAGCCCGGGGATACGCAGTATTTT
CASSPEGQPGDTQYF
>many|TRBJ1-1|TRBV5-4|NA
TGTGCCAGCCCTTCCCCCGGGGGCACTGAAGCTTTCTTT
CASPSPGGTEAFF
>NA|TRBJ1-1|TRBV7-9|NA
TGTGCCACCCGGGGGGTGGGGACTGAAGCTTTCTTT
CATRGVGTEAFF
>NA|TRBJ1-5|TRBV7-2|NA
TGTGCCAGCAGCTTAGCCTCGGGGGGTAACCAGCCCCAGCATTTT
CASSLASGGNQPQHF
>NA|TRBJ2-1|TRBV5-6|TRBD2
TGTGCCAGCAGCTCGGGGATCTCTAGCGGGGGCTCCTACAATGAGCAGTTCTTC
CASSSGISSGGSYNEQFF